This section outlines one T cell receptor (beta chain) sequence together with its context. Antigen unknown. The sample has other DNA sequences that encode this CDR3 too. The record originates from a study of beta chain features in type 1 diabetes. Study-wide results and caveats: Within each of all four CD4+ subsets, Type 1 diabetes patients had TCRB CDR3s that were moderately but significantly shorter.

This CDR3 has 14 residues. CDR1 KGHSH and CDR2 LQKENI come from the germline V gene. V lost 1 base, J lost 1 base, and 7 bases lay in between. Expressed TCRB transcripts were sequenced, since all the RNA that had been isolated was reverse transcribed. Naive, central memory and regulatory T cell samples averaged about 3.4 million reads. Clones were read by immunoSEQ multiplex PCR, and TCRdb kept only the in-frame ones, dropping some. The sample records hundreds of thousands of clones, over 11% being singletons. This sequence joins TRBV18 and TRBJ1-1, with D uncertain. The sequencing input was naive CD4+ T cells from blood. The sequence derives from a man aged 18 to 35 with type 1 diabetes. The CDR3 region is CASSPRTANTEAFF. CDR3 bases: TGTGCCAGCTCACCACGGACGGCGAACACTGAAGCTTTCTTT. Variable domain in full (rest from reference TRBV18 and TRBJ1-1): NAGVMQNPRHLVRRRGQEARLRCSPMKGHSHVYWYRQLPEEGLKFMVYLQKENIIDESGMPKERFSAEFPKEGPSILRIQQVVRGDSAAYFCASSPRTANTEAFFGQGTRLTVV.